These T cell receptor beta chains were read from a single sample in a study of Ad26.COV2.S vaccination and SARS-CoV-2 variants. Here immunoSEQ multiplex PCR was the method, and the copy in TCRdb shows in-frame clones only, minus some. The data hold more than 400,000 clones, with about 90% observed a single time. Sequencing was performed on peripheral blood, taken in a trial of Ad26.COV2.S vaccine versus placebo. The receptors were sampled from a person between 18 and 65 years old who received the Ad26.COV2.S COVID-19 vaccine or a placebo. Both conserved end residues are part of each CDR3. D genes are given only for firm matches. Expanded clones are given a class, and other clones once, few, many or no size at all.

TRBV19,TRBJ2-1,NA,NA,TGTGCCAGTACCCCCAGCCCCGCGAAGGATGAGCAGTTCTTC,CASTPSPAKDEQFF
TRBV28,TRBJ1-4,NA,NA,TGTGCCAGCAGTTTGGCAGGGATAACAACTAATGAAAAACTGTTTTTT,CASSLAGITTNEKLFF
TRBV19,TRBJ1-5,NA,once,TGTGCCAGTAGTATAGCGGGGTATCAGCCCCAGCATTTT,CASSIAGYQPQHF
TRBV7-2,TRBJ2-3,NA,NA,TGTGCCAGCAGCTTAGAGCCCCGACGACCAGATACGCAGTATTTT,CASSLEPRRPDTQYF
TRBV21-1,TRBJ2-3,NA,NA,TGTGCCAGCAGCAAAGCGGAGATCAACACCCCAGATACGCAGTATTTT,CASSKAEINTPDTQYF
TRBV5-5,TRBJ2-1,TRBD2,NA,TGTGCCAGCAGCACAACGGGACTAGGTGGCAATGAGCAGTTCTTC,CASSTTGLGGNEQFF
TRBV7-9,TRBJ2-5,TRBD1,NA,TGTGCCAGCAGCTACTGGACAGGGGTTGGTGAGACCCAGTACTTC,CASSYWTGVGETQYF
TRBV14,TRBJ2-5,NA,NA,TGTGCCAGCAGCCAAGAGGAGACCCAGTACTTC,CASSQEETQYF
TRBV9,TRBJ2-6,NA,NA,TGTGCCAGCAAGGGCCAAGGCCACAGGAAATCTGGGGCCAACGTCCTGACTTTC,CASKGQGHRKSGANVLTF
TRBV27,TRBJ1-5,NA,NA,TGTGCCAGCAGTTCGGGGGTTCAGCCCCAGCATTTT,CASSSGVQPQHF
TRBV24-1,TRBJ2-7,NA,NA,TGTGCCACCAGTGATTTGTATACGGGAAAGCAGTACTTC,CATSDLYTGKQYF
TRBV19,TRBJ2-7,TRBD1,NA,TGTGCCAGTAGTATTCAGGGGGCATCCTACGAGCAGTACTTC,CASSIQGASYEQYF
TRBV27,TRBJ1-2,NA,NA,TGTGCCAGCAGGCCCTCCCCAGGTGCTAACTATGGCTACACCTTC,CASRPSPGANYGYTF
TRBV5-6,TRBJ2-2,NA,NA,TGTGCCAGCAGCTTACAGGGCTCGGCCGGGGAGCTGTTTTTT,CASSLQGSAGELFF
TRBV5-4,TRBJ2-3,TRBD2,NA,TGTGCCATCTGGACTAGCGACACAGATACGCAGTATTTT,CAIWTSDTDTQYF
TRBV6-5,TRBJ1-5,NA,NA,TGTGCCAGCAGTAGTACTAGCAATCAGCCCCAGCATTTT,CASSSTSNQPQHF
TRBV24-1,TRBJ2-3,TRBD2,NA,TGTGCCACCAGTGATTTGTCGGCTAGCGGGAGAGATACGCAGTATTTT,CATSDLSASGRDTQYF
TRBV19,TRBJ1-5,NA,NA,TGTGCCAGTTCGGCCGGCAGGGGTAATAGCAATCAGCCCCAGCATTTT,CASSAGRGNSNQPQHF
TRBV16,TRBJ2-7,NA,NA,TGTGCCAGCAGCCAGTCGATAGGGCAGGGGCCCTACGAGCAGTACTTC,CASSQSIGQGPYEQYF
TRBV20-1,TRBJ2-1,NA,NA,TGCAGTGCTAGTATCGGCACGAGGAGCAGGTTCTTC,CSASIGTRSRFF
TRBV7-8,TRBJ2-2,NA,NA,TGTGCCAGCAGCTTAGGTGTCCGAGGCACCGGGGAGCTGTTTTTT,CASSLGVRGTGELFF
TRBV5-5,TRBJ2-2,TRBD2,few,TGTGCCAGCAGCTTGGGTGCGGGAGGCGGAACCGGGGAGCTGTTTTTT,CASSLGAGGGTGELFF
TRBV20-1,TRBJ1-6,NA,NA,TGCAGTGCTAGTTCGAACAGGGAGGGTTCACCCCTCCACTTT,CSASSNREGSPLHF
TRBV7-9,TRBJ1-5,NA,few,TGTGCCAGCAGCTTAGCGTTAGGGGGGGTCAATCAGCCCCAGCATTTT,CASSLALGGVNQPQHF
TRBV5-6,TRBJ1-2,NA,NA,TGTGCCAGCAGCCCGCAGGTGGACGGCTATGGCTACACCTTC,CASSPQVDGYGYTF
TRBV14,TRBJ2-2,TRBD2,few,TGTGCCAGCAGCTCGAGACTAGCGCCCGGGGAGCTGTTTTTT,CASSSRLAPGELFF
TRBV7-2,TRBJ2-2,NA,NA,TGTGCCAGCAGCCTCGGACGTCCGAACACCGGGGAGCTGTTTTTT,CASSLGRPNTGELFF
TRBV6-5,TRBJ2-7,TRBD2,NA,TGTGCCAGCAGTTACCAAGCGGGGCCCTCCTACGAGCAGTACTTC,CASSYQAGPSYEQYF
TRBV3-1/TRBV3-2,TRBJ2-3,TRBD2,once,TGTGCCAGCAGCGACGTGGGCGGGAGGTGGGATACGCAGTATTTT,CASSDVGGRWDTQYF
TRBV10-3,TRBJ2-6,TRBD1,NA,TGTGCCATCAGCGGGGACAGGGGCGCTGGGGCCAACGTCCTGACTTTC,CAISGDRGAGANVLTF
TRBV25-1,TRBJ1-3,NA,NA,TGTGCCAGCAGTGAAATCGGGGTCGGCACCATATATTTT,CASSEIGVGTIYF
TRBV6-2/TRBV6-3,TRBJ1-2,TRBD1,NA,TGTGCCAGCAGCCCCAGGGGGCGCATCTTCGACGGCTACACCTTC,CASSPRGRIFDGYTF
TRBV5-5,TRBJ2-7,NA,NA,TGTGCCAGCAGCTTGGCCCCGTCAACCTCCTACGAGCAGTACTTC,CASSLAPSTSYEQYF
TRBV11-2,TRBJ2-7,TRBD1,NA,TGTGCCAGCAGCGAGATGGTACGGCTAGGGACCGGGACAGGGGACGAGCAGTACTTC,CASSEMVRLGTGTGDEQYF
TRBV23-1,TRBJ2-7,NA,NA,TGCGCCAGCAGCCTAAAGGGGTCAAGAGAGCAGTACTTC,CASSLKGSREQYF
TRBV30,TRBJ2-7,TRBD2,once,TGTGCCTGGAGTGGCATTCGTCTAGCGGGAGGACACTCCTACGAGCAGTACTTC,CAWSGIRLAGGHSYEQYF
TRBV15,TRBJ1-4,NA,NA,TGTGCCACCAGCACGGTTATAGAACCCGGCAACCCAAGATCCCGTTTCGATGAAAAACTGTTTTTT,CATSTVIEPGNPRSRFDEKLFF
TRBV4-2,TRBJ1-3,NA,NA,TGTGCCAGCAGCCAAGCACCCGGGACGGAGGGAAACACCATATATTTT,CASSQAPGTEGNTIYF
TRBV18,TRBJ1-2,NA,once,TGTGCCAGCTCGCCGGACGGACAGTATGGCTACACCTTC,CASSPDGQYGYTF
TRBV5-1,TRBJ2-7,NA,NA,TGCGCCAGCAGCTCGGGGTACGAGCAGTACTTC,CASSSGYEQYF
TRBV6-1,TRBJ1-2,NA,NA,TGTGCCAGCAGTGAAATTTCAGGGCTTGGCTACACCTTC,CASSEISGLGYTF
TRBV27,TRBJ2-3,TRBD2,NA,TGTGCCAGCAGTTTTGAGCGGGGTGGCACAGATACGCAGTATTTT,CASSFERGGTDTQYF
TRBV7-8,TRBJ1-5,NA,NA,TGTGCCAGCAGCCTTTCCCCGGGGAGAGAACAGCCCCAGCATTTT,CASSLSPGREQPQHF
TRBV7-2,TRBJ1-5,NA,NA,TGTGCCAGCAGCGCCACCGGGGTTAGCAATCAGCCCCAGCATTTT,CASSATGVSNQPQHF
TRBV7-7,TRBJ2-7,TRBD1,NA,TGTGCTAGCAGTTCCCAGAAACAGGGGGCTGGCTACGAGCAGTACTTC,CASSSQKQGAGYEQYF
TRBV7-9,TRBJ2-3,TRBD2,NA,TGTGCCAGCAGCCCTAGCGGGAGCACAGATACGCAGTATTTT,CASSPSGSTDTQYF
TRBV29-1,TRBJ1-2,TRBD1,once,TGCAGCGTTGGGGGAGACAGGGACTATGGCTACACCTTC,CSVGGDRDYGYTF
TRBV2,TRBJ2-1,NA,NA,TGTGCCAGCAGTGATACTAGATCGTACAATGAGCAGTTCTTC,CASSDTRSYNEQFF
TRBV24-1,TRBJ2-2,NA,once,TGTGCCACCAGTGAACCAGGGGAAATCGCCGGGGAGCTGTTTTTT,CATSEPGEIAGELFF
TRBV7-8,TRBJ2-5,NA,once,TGTGCCAGCAGCTTTAGGATCAGCGTTCGGGAGACCCAGTACTTC,CASSFRISVRETQYF
TRBV7-2,TRBJ1-6,NA,NA,TGTGCCAGCAGCTTATGGGAGGCGGCAACTGAGCCCCTCCACTTT,CASSLWEAATEPLHF
TRBV30,TRBJ1-4,NA,NA,TGTGCCTGGAGGGGTCGACTCGCGGGGGAAAAACTGTTTTTT,CAWRGRLAGEKLFF
TRBV5-1,TRBJ1-2,TRBD1,NA,TGCGCCAGCAGCTTGGACACCGGGACAGCTGGCTATGGCTACACCTTC,CASSLDTGTAGYGYTF